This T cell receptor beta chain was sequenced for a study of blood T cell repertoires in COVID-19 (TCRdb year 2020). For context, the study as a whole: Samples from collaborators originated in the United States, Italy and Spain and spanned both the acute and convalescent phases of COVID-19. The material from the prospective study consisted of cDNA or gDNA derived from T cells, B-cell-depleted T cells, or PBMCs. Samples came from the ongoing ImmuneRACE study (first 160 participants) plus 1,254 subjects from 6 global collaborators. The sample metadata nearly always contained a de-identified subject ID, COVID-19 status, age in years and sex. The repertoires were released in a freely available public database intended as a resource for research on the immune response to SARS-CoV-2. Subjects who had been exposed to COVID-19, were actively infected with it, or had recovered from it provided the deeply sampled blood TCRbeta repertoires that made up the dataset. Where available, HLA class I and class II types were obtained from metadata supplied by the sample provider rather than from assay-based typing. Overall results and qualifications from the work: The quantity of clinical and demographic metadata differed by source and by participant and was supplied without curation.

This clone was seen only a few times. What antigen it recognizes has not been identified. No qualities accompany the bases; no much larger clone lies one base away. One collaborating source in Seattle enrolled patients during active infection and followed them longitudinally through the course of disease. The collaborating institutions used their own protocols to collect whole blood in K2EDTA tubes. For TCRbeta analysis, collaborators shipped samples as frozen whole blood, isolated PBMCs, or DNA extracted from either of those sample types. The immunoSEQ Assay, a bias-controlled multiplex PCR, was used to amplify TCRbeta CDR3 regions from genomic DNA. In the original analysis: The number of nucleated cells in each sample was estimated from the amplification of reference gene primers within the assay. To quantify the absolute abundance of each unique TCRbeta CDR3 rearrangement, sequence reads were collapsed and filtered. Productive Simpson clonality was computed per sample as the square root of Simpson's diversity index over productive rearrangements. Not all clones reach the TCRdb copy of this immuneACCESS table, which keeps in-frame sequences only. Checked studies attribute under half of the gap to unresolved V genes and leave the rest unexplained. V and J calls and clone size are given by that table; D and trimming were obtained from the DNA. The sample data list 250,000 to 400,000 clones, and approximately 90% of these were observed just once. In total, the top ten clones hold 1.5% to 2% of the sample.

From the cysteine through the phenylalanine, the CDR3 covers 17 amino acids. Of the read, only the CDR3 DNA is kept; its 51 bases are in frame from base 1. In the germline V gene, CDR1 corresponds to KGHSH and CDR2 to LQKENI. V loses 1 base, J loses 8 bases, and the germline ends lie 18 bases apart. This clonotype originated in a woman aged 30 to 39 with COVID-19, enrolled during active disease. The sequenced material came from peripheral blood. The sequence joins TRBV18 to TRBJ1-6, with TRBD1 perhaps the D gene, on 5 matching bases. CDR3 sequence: CASSPRVRADNDSPLHF. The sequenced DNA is TGTGCCAGCTCACCACGGGTCAGGGCGGATAACGATTCACCCCTCCACTTT.